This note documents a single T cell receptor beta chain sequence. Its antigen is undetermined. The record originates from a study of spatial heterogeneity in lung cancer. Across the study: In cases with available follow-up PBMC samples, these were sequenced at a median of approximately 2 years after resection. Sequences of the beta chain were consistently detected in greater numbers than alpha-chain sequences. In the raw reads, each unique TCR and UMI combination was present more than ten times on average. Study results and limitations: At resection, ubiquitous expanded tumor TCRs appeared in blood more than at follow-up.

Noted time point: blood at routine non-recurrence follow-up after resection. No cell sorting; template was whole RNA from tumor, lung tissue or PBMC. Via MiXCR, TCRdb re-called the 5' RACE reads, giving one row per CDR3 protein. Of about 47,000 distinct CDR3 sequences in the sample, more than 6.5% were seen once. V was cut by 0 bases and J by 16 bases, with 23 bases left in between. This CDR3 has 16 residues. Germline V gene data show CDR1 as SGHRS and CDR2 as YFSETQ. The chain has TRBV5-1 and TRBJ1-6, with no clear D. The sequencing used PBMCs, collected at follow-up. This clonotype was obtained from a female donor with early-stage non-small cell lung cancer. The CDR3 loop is CASSLEVPLTNSGLHF. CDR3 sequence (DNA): TGCGCCAGCAGCTTGGAGGTCCCCCTGACCAATTCAGGTCTCCACTTT.